The present entry profiles one T cell receptor beta chain with its context. Its target is not known. This sample is drawn from a study of CD8+ T cells in alopecia areata. Study outcomes and limitations: Compared with normal scalp, lesional scalp had higher clonality and more expanded CD8+ clones.

cDNA reverse transcribed from extracted RNA served as the sequencing template. Using immunoSEQ multiplex PCR, the repertoire was profiled, and TCRdb retains in-frame clones only, with some absent. The data hold around 34,000 clones, with roughly 53% observed a single time. Collection of lesional scalp punch biopsies and peripheral blood was performed in alopecia areata patients. Investigators sorted PBMCs to obtain both CD4+ and CD8+ T cells. Trimming shortened V by 7 bases and J by 0 bases, and 16 bases separated the two germline ends. The germline V gene encodes CDR1 ENHRY and CDR2 SYGVKD. CDR3 size: 15 residues.

The TCR sequence derives from a human donor with alopecia areata. This chain uses TRBV10-3 with TRBJ2-7, with a possible D match to TRBD1 (5 bases). Sequenced material: NKG2D-high CD8+ T cells sorted from blood. CDR3 nucleotides: TGTGCCATCAAGGGGCCAAGTATGAGCTCCTACGAGCAGTACTTC. It yields the protein CAIKGPSMSSYEQYF.